This TCR beta chain emerged from a study of cytomegalovirus exposure and HLA in healthy donors. Vbeta (60) and Jbeta (13) primers were used in the PCR. TCRdb keeps only in-frame clones here, not all; method: immunoSEQ multiplex PCR. The repertoire holds around 130,000 clones, with roughly three quarters as singletons. Trimming took 2 bases from V and 8 from J, leaving 15 bases between them. The CDR3 spans 14 residues. The material sequenced was PBMCs. This sequence joins TRBV6-7 and TRBJ1-2; maybe TRBD1 (5 bases). TRBV6-7 counts as an open reading frame of uncertain function. The TCR was taken from a woman aged 18-30 years in good health and CMV-seronegative. The CDR3 sequence: CASSYATALAGYTF. In DNA, the CDR3 is TGTGCCAGCAGTTACGCGACAGCGCTTGCGGGCTACACCTTC.